The 30 T cell receptor beta chains in this list originate from one sample, sequenced in a study of T cell responses to AZD1222 COVID-19 vaccine. Assay: immunoSEQ multiplex PCR; the TCRdb copy retains only in-frame clones and omits some. The sample shows 150,000 or so clones, about 87% of them seen only once. This specimen consisted of peripheral blood, obtained on day 0 of AZD1222 vaccination. These receptor sequences come from an adult in good health.

The rearrangement joins TRBV7-2 to TRBJ1-1; 7 nucleotides align to TRBD1. J was trimmed by 5 bases and V by 1 base; bases with no gene match: 10. CDR1 and CDR2 from the germline V gene are SGHTA and FQGNSA. The CDR3 has 16 residues. The CDR3 region has the DNA TGTGCCAGCAGCTTAGGACAGGGTGGTTCGAGGACTGAAGCTTTCTTT. It yields the protein CASSLGQGGSRTEAFF.

The chain recombines TRBV19 with TRBJ2-7; 8 bases are a match to TRBD1. Trimming took 4 bases from V and 1 from J; bases not matched to a gene: 9. The CDR3 sequence is 16 residues long. Germline V gene lookup returns CDR1 LNHDA and CDR2 SQIVND (reference sequence). The CDR3 loop is CASSNPGGPRSYEQYF. In DNA form, the CDR3 reads TGTGCCAGTAGTAATCCAGGGGGCCCCCGATCCTACGAGCAGTACTTC.

The chain has TRBV7-6 and TRBJ2-3; the D gene is possibly TRBD2 (6 bases). V lost 1 base and J lost 4, with 15 bases in between. The CDR3 spans 16 residues. Germline V gene data show CDR1 as SGHVS and CDR2 as FNYEAQ. CDR3 DNA: TGTGCCAGCAGCTTAGATCGAGGGCCGGGGGCAGATACGCAGTATTTT. This gives the protein CASSLDRGPGADTQYF. The full variable domain, completed using reference TRBV7-6 and TRBJ2-3, is GAGVSQSPRYKVTKRGQDVALRCDPISGHVSLYWYRQALGQGPEFLTYFNYEAQQDKSGLPNDRFSAERPEGSISTLTIQRTEQRDSAMYRCASSLDRGPGADTQYFGPGTRLTVL.

The genes are TRBV12-3 or TRBV12-4 and TRBJ1-1; the D is unclear. The length of the CDR3 is 13 residues. With 9 bases removed from V and 2 bases from J, the gap between germline ends came to 13 bases. CDR3 protein: CASGLTLNTEAFF. The DNA of the CDR3 is TGTGCCAGTGGCCTGACCCTAAACACTGAAGCTTTCTTT.

The chain joins TRBV7-2 to TRBJ2-1; 7 bases align to TRBD1. In germline, CDR1 is SGHTA, CDR2 FQGNSA. The CDR3 sequence is 11 residues long. V shed 5 bases, J shed 12 bases, and the junction held 4 bases outside the gene matches. The CDR3 here is CASSPRDRQFF. The DNA of the CDR3 is TGTGCCAGCAGCCCTCGGGACAGGCAGTTCTTC. Looking up the rest from reference TRBV7-2 and TRBJ2-1 gives the full variable domain: GAGVSQSPSNKVTEKGKDVELRCDPISGHTALYWYRQSLGQGLEFLIYFQGNSAPDKSGLPSDRFSAERTGGSVSTLTIQRTQQEDSAVYLCASSPRDRQFFGPGTRLTVL.

The chain uses TRBV5-1 and TRBJ2-7; 8 nucleotides agree with TRBD1. The CDR3 extends over 16 amino acids. The germline V gene encodes CDR1 SGHRS and CDR2 YFSETQ. J gave up 3 bases and V 0 bases, and 8 bases lay outside the gene matches. For the CDR3, the DNA is TGCGCCAGCAGCTTGGGCCGGACAGGGCCCTACTACGAGCAGTACTTC. Residues: CASSLGRTGPYYEQYF.

The chain employs TRBV6-5 and TRBJ1-5, with TRBD1 matching over 7 bases. Germline CDR1 and CDR2: MNHEY and SVGAGI. Trimming cost V 5 bases and J 6 bases; bases outside gene matches: 4. The CDR3 is 13 amino acids. The CDR3 DNA is TGTGCCAGCAGTCCCGCAGGGGGTCAGCCCCAGCATTTT. It yields the protein CASSPAGGQPQHF.

V and J are TRBV10-3 and TRBJ2-1, with 7 bases lining up with TRBD1. The length of the CDR3 is 13 residues. V lost 10 bases to trimming and J lost 4 bases; unmatched junction nucleotides: 7. Germline V lookup: CDR1 ENHRY, CDR2 SYGVKD. The CDR3: CATEDRLYNEQFF. CDR3 nucleotide sequence: TGTGCCACGGAGGACAGGCTATACAATGAGCAGTTCTTC.

This chain links TRBV7-9 with TRBJ2-7; D not resolved. Per germline, CDR1 SEHNR and CDR2 FQNEAQ (reference sequence). The CDR3 length is 13 residues. The germline V and J ends were trimmed by 5 bases and 0 bases, with 8 bases remaining between them. CDR3 nucleotides: TGTGCCAGCAGCCCCCCGAGCTCCTACGAGCAGTACTTC. Protein: CASSPPSSYEQYF. Full variable domain (rest looked up from reference TRBV7-9 and TRBJ2-7): DTGVSQNPRHKITKRGQNVTFRCDPISEHNRLYWYRQTLGQGPEFLTYFQNEAQLEKSRLLSDRFSAERPKGSFSTLEIQRTEQGDSAMYLCASSPPSSYEQYFGPGTRLTVT.

This clone was seen once. This chain uses TRBV11-1 with TRBJ2-1; 13 bases are a match to TRBD2. With 4 bases clipped from V and 4 bases from J, the junction kept 1 base outside the gene matches. CDR1 is SGHAT and CDR2 is FQDESV in the germline V gene (reference sequence). CDR3 length: 15 amino acids. CDR3 sequence: CASSSGLAGYNEQFF. CDR3 sequence (DNA): TGTGCCAGCAGCTCGGGACTAGCGGGGTACAATGAGCAGTTCTTC.

The V and J genes are TRBV27 and TRBJ1-6; tentative D call: TRBD1 (5 bases). The germline V gene encodes CDR1 MNHEY and CDR2 SMNVEV (reference sequence). The CDR3 extends over 13 amino acids. The ends were cut back, 5 bases at V and 7 bases at J, with 9 bases in the middle. The CDR3 nucleotides are TGTGCCAGCAGTCCCAACAGGAATTCACCCCTCCACTTT. It specifies CASSPNRNSPLHF.

This clone occurred once. The V gene is TRBV7-2, the J gene TRBJ1-3; the D gene is possibly TRBD1 (5 bases). This CDR3 contains 17 residues. Trimming shortened V by 1 base and J by 0 bases, and 13 bases separated the two germline ends. The germline V gene has CDR1 SGHTA and CDR2 FQGNSA. The CDR3 coding sequence is TGTGCCAGCAGCTTAGTGGGAGGGGTATTCTCTGGAAACACCATATATTTT. Residues: CASSLVGGVFSGNTIYF.

V is TRBV12-2 and J is TRBJ2-7. TRBV12-2 is assigned pseudogene status. The CDR3 loop spans 17 amino acids. Here the CDR3 reads CASRFGGGRGRTYEQYF. CDR3 nucleotides: TGTGCAAGTCGCTTCGGAGGGGGTAGGGGGAGAACCTACGAGCAGTACTTC.

The chain has TRBV24-1 and TRBJ1-2, with D possibly being TRBD1 (5 bases). This CDR3 is built from 14 residues. Trimming removed 4 bases from V and 2 bases from J, with 10 bases in between. The germline V gene has CDR1 KGHDR and CDR2 SFDVKD. The CDR3 sequence: CATSDPRVNYGYTF. CDR3 nucleotide sequence: TGTGCCACCAGTGACCCCAGGGTAAACTATGGCTACACCTTC.

J is TRBJ2-6 and V is TRBV19, with D possibly matching TRBD1 (6 bases). Germline CDR1 and CDR2: LNHDA and SQIVND (reference sequence). The CDR3 contains 18 residues. With 3 bases removed from V and 0 bases from J, the gap between germline ends came to 15 bases. In DNA form, the CDR3 reads TGTGCCAGTAGTATTCTCCCGGACAGAATCTCTGGGGCCAACGTCCTGACTTTC. Translation: CASSILPDRISGANVLTF.

The rearrangement links TRBV27 to TRBJ2-1, with 7 bases lining up with TRBD2. With V trimmed by 2 bases and J by 4 bases, 14 bases remained unmatched. The CDR3 sequence is 18 residues long. CDR1 and CDR2 (germline): MNHEY, SMNVEV (reference sequence). CDR3 in amino acids: CASSLGAEQRDGYNEQFF. In nucleotides, the CDR3 is TGTGCCAGCAGTTTAGGGGCAGAACAGCGGGACGGGTACAATGAGCAGTTCTTC.

The chain is built from TRBV7-6 and TRBJ2-1, with 9 bases that match TRBD2. CDR3 length equals 16 residues. Trimming at V came to 5 bases and at J to 9 bases, leaving 14 bases not matched to a gene. Germline V gene lookup returns CDR1 SGHVS and CDR2 FNYEAQ. DNA of the CDR3: TGTGCCAGCAGCCACGGGGGCGGGAGGGCCGCAGGTGAGCAGTTCTTC. Translating gives CASSHGGGRAAGEQFF.

This sequence joins TRBV6-5 and TRBJ2-7; tentatively, D is TRBD1 (6 bases). The germline V gene has CDR1 MNHEY and CDR2 SVGAGI. The CDR3 has 13 amino acids. Trimming left V 7 bases short and J 0 bases short, with 10 bases between. The CDR3 sequence: CASTSDSSYEQYF. CDR3 coding DNA: TGTGCCAGCACATCGGACAGCTCCTACGAGCAGTACTTC.

The V gene is TRBV28, the J gene TRBJ2-1, with a possible D match to TRBD1 (5 bases). Trimming removed 4 bases at V and 4 bases at J, with 14 bases between. CDR3 size: 15 residues. The germline V gene has CDR1 MDHEN and CDR2 SYDVKM. The CDR3 here is CASSSNPQGYNEQFF. CDR3 bases: TGTGCCAGCAGTTCTAATCCGCAGGGATACAATGAGCAGTTCTTC.

CDR3 residues: CASGRTYSNQPQHF. DNA of the CDR3: TGTGCCAGCGGCCGTACTTATAGCAATCAGCCCCAGCATTTT. The chain is built from TRBV6-2 or TRBV6-3 and TRBJ1-5; D not resolved. With 8 bases removed from V and 0 bases from J, the gap between germline ends came to 11 bases. CDR3 length equals 14 residues. Germline V gene lookup returns CDR1 MNHEY and CDR2 SVGEGT.

The V gene is TRBV3-1 (or the pseudogene TRBV3-2), the J gene TRBJ1-5; D perhaps matches TRBD1 (5 bases). This CDR3 region has 15 residues. Deletions cut 0 bases from V and 7 bases from J, with 13 bases between. Per germline, CDR1 LGHDT and CDR2 YNNKEL (reference sequence). CDR3 region: CASSQDGGERQPQHF. The CDR3 DNA reads as TGTGCCAGCAGCCAAGATGGGGGGGAACGCCAGCCCCAGCATTTT.

This rearrangement joins TRBV16 to TRBJ1-2; D gene unclear. The CDR3 runs to 13 residues. V shed 6 bases and J shed 2 bases, with 10 bases lying between them. The germline V gene encodes CDR1 KGHSY and CDR2 FQNENV. The CDR3 loop reads CASSPTLNYGYTF. Here the CDR3 DNA reads TGTGCCAGCAGTCCCACATTGAACTATGGCTACACCTTC.

This chain joins TRBV28 and TRBJ2-1; 9 bases fit TRBD1. The CDR3 loop spans 14 amino acids. Trimming at V came to 8 bases and at J to 13 bases, leaving 15 bases not matched to a gene. In germline, CDR1 is MDHEN, CDR2 SYDVKM. CDR3 nucleotide sequence: TGTGCCAGCGCGGGACAGGGACATAGGGGTGGACAGTTCTTC. This translates into CASAGQGHRGGQFF.

About this clone: This sample also contains other DNA sequences that code for the same CDR3. V is TRBV7-9 and J is TRBJ1-5; D remains ambiguous. Germline V gene sequence: CDR1 SEHNR, CDR2 FQNEAQ (reference sequence). V lost 5 bases and J 1 base, leaving 9 bases between the germline ends. The CDR3 extends over 14 amino acids. The DNA of the CDR3 is TGTGCCAGCAGCCTGGCGGGGAGCAATCAGCCCCAGCATTTT. This codes for CASSLAGSNQPQHF.

This sequence joins TRBV4-1 and TRBJ2-1; 10 nucleotides agree with TRBD2. CDR3 length: 13 residues. The germline V gene has CDR1 MGHRA and CDR2 YSYEKL. Germline trimming cut 0 bases from V and 15 bases from J; bases unmatched to any gene: 5. CDR3 coding DNA: TGCGCCAGCAGCCAAGAGCTAGCGGGAGTCCCGTTCTTC. As protein: CASSQELAGVPFF.

The chain couples TRBV6-5 to TRBJ1-1; TRBD1 is a possible D gene (5 bases). The CDR3 sequence is 14 residues long. V shed 5 bases and J shed 3 bases, with 13 bases lying between them. Germline values: CDR1 MNHEY, CDR2 SVGAGI. CDR3 sequence: CASSPAGRYTEAFF. CDR3 nucleotides: TGTGCCAGCAGTCCGGCAGGGCGGTACACTGAAGCTTTCTTT.

The chain is built from TRBV30 and TRBJ1-2, with 10 bases that match TRBD1. Germline V gives CDR1 GTSNPN, CDR2 SVGIG (reference sequence). V was clipped by 5 bases and J by 4 bases; unmatched bases: 7. The CDR3 sequence is 14 residues long. As DNA, the CDR3 is TGTGCCTGGTCTCTGGGACAGGGGATCTATGGCTACACCTTC. It is translated as CAWSLGQGIYGYTF. Full variable domain (remainder filled in from reference TRBV30 and TRBJ1-2): SQTIHQWPATLVQPVGSPLSLECTVEGTSNPNLYWYRQAAGRGLQLLFYSVGIGQISSEVPQNLSASRPQDRQFILSSKKLLLSDSGFYLCAWSLGQGIYGYTFGSGTRLTVV.

This clone was detected only once. The chain carries TRBV27 and TRBJ2-1, with 10 bases matching TRBD2. The CDR3 runs 14 residues. V trimming: 11 bases; J trimming: 0 bases; junction bases outside the gene matches: 4. Looked up from germline, CDR1 is MNHEY and CDR2 is SMNVEV (reference sequence). CDR3 amino acids: CAARTSGSYNEQFF. The CDR3 DNA reads TGTGCCGCCCGGACTAGCGGCTCCTACAATGAGCAGTTCTTC.

The rearrangement joins TRBV21-1 to TRBJ2-4; the DNA was not used to check the table's D call, TRBD1. TRBV21-1 is shown as a pseudogene. The CDR3 contains 17 residues. The CDR3 region has the DNA TGTGCCAGCAGCATCGGACAGGTCGCTCTAGCCAAAAACATTCAGTACTTC. This sequence encodes CASSIGQVALAKNIQYF.

This rearrangement joins TRBV6-5 to TRBJ2-3; D remains unclear. Germline lookup yields CDR1 MNHEY and CDR2 SVGAGI. The CDR3 is 12 amino acids. The V and J ends lost 6 bases and 2 bases respectively, with 6 bases between them. The CDR3 protein is CASRRFTDTQYF. Here the CDR3 DNA reads TGTGCCAGCAGGAGGTTCACAGATACGCAGTATTTT.